This T cell receptor (beta chain) was recovered during a study of blood T cells in healthy people across ages. Per sample, at least 6 micrograms of total RNA were extracted. Overall study findings and caveats: Per million T cells, the diversity of TCR beta decreased roughly linearly as age advanced.

Combining a sample-barcoded 5' primer with a J-beta primer mix, a second PCR ran for about 7 to 12 cycles. TCRdb analysed the 5' RACE reads with MiXCR anew, one entry per CDR3 protein. The sample has some 1.7 million distinct CDR3 sequences, about 30% seen once. CDR1 is SGHRS and CDR2 is YFSETQ in the germline V gene. With 5 bases clipped from V and 5 bases from J, the junction kept 6 bases outside the gene matches. The CDR3 runs 15 residues. This clonotype has at least ten counts. The antigen is not known. The sequenced sample was blood. The clonotype originates from a woman aged 30 to 39 in good health. The gene calls are TRBV5-1 and TRBJ2-1, with 11 bases aligning to TRBD2. CDR3 in amino acids: CASRLTSGSNNEQFF. The CDR3 coding sequence is TGCGCCAGCAGGCTAACTAGCGGGAGTAACAATGAGCAGTTCTTC. The variable domain in full, with the rest retrieved from reference TRBV5-1 and TRBJ2-1, is KAGVTQTPRYLIKTRGQQVTLSCSPISGHRSVSWYQQTPGQGLQFLFEYFSETQRNKGNFPGRFSGRQFSNSRSEMNVSTLELGDSALYLCASRLTSGSNNEQFFGPGTRLTVL.